This note documents a single T cell receptor beta chain sequence. This clonotype appeared a single time. Its binding antigen is unknown. The sample holds no much larger clone one base away, and base qualities are not on file. One read is thin evidence. The cysteine opens and the phenylalanine closes a CDR3 of 14 amino acids. CDR3 DNA is the only sequence kept; it has 42 bases, read in frame from the first base. V drops 7 bases and J drops 8 bases, leaving 17 bases in between. From a lookup of the germline V gene (reference sequence), CDR1 and CDR2 are LNHDA and SQIVND. The record originates from a study of CD8 T cells in ankylosing spondylitis (dated 2017 in TCRdb). In the study overall: T cell receptor beta repertoires were profiled in healthy donors and ankylosing spondylitis patients so that disease-linked TCR variants could be found. Peripheral blood was sampled, and synovial fluid was also collected from ankylosing spondylitis patients. The whole study cohort included 90 to 120 healthy donors and 25 ankylosing spondylitis patients.

Results and caveats for the whole study, not just this receptor: According to the report, matched synovial fluid samples from ankylosing spondylitis patients were significantly enriched for the disease-linked clones. In peripheral blood, the disease-linked clones were found at relatively low frequencies and had a CD8+ phenotype. Blood from ankylosing spondylitis patients appeared to be characterized by a TCR beta motif made up of several highly homologous amino acid variants. Some motif variants were previously reported in synovial fluid and blood of reactive arthritis patients, suggesting common disease-initiation mechanisms.

These reads were obtained on an Illumina HiSeq 2500. TCR beta libraries were prepared by quantitative 5'-RACE with molecular barcodes. In the authors' own workflow: Disease-linked TCR variants were identified with a new computational method built on a probabilistic model of VDJ rearrangement. TCRdb reworked the public reads: Q25 trimming with fastp, MiXCR clone assembly, productive beta chains retained. All rows with the same CDR3 protein become a single entry with the most common DNA and genes. The V and J calls shown here were made by TCRdb, not taken from the authors' results. This sample holds 700,000 to 1,000,000 distinct CDR3 sequences; roughly 12% were observed only once. The ten largest make up approximately 0.51% of the sample.

Sequencing was done on a sample of blood, either unsorted or a sorted T cell fraction (not recorded which). This clonotype was sampled from a male donor with ankylosing spondylitis. The chain couples TRBV19 to TRBJ1-4; the D gene assignment is ambiguous. The CDR3 sequence is CASTVGKAREKLFF. The nucleotide sequence is TGTGCCAGTACGGTTGGTAAGGCTCGAGAAAAACTGTTTTTT.